This entry concerns a single T cell receptor beta chain. What it binds is unknown. The sample belongs to a study of cytomegalovirus exposure and HLA in healthy donors. Sequencing used immunoSEQ multiplex PCR; TCRdb keeps in-frame clones, though not all of them. The sample lists about 72,000 clones, 85% to 95% occurring once. Notes on the study in general: There were three CMV-associated chains whose specificity for CMV antigens was confirmed in vitro. Reportedly, diagnosis of cytomegalovirus status by the classifier showed high specificity and sensitivity. In the roughly 130 validation repertoires, a later analysis found that first-cohort TCR clusters tended to co-occur.

The sequence was collected from a woman under 30 in good health and CMV-seropositive. Sequencing was done on a sample of PBMCs.

The CDR3 nucleotides are TGCAGCGCGGCTAGCGGATCCTACAATGAGCAGTTCTTC. Its protein is CSAASGSYNEQFF. The genes are TRBV29-1 and TRBJ2-1; 7 positions agree with TRBD2. The CDR3 has 13 amino acids. The germline CDR1 and CDR2 sequences are SQVTM and ANQGSEA. Trimming at V came to 7 bases and at J to 1 base, leaving 4 bases not matched to a gene.